One and the same sample provided the 9 T cell receptor beta chains below, sequenced in a study of identical twins. TCRdb reprocessed the 5' RACE reads via MiXCR and lists one record per CDR3 protein. The sample has 430,000 or so distinct CDR3 sequences; 24% are singletons. This sample was shared with a second study, whose subject was T cells expressing NK-cell markers.

Sequenced input: CD4+ T cells sorted from blood. These receptors originate from a woman aged 18-35 years in good health.

This clonotype came up a few times. The J gene is TRBJ2-3, the V gene TRBV7-7; 7 bases match TRBD1. The germline gives CDR1 SSHAT, CDR2 FNYEAQ (reference sequence). With V trimmed by 4 bases and J by 6 bases, 4 bases remained unmatched. There are 13 residues in the CDR3. CDR3 protein: CASSSRQGDTQYF. DNA of the CDR3: TGTGCCAGCAGCTCCCGACAGGGCGATACGCAGTATTTT.

CDR3 protein: CASSLDPSYGINEQFF. The CDR3 region has the DNA TGCGCCAGCAGCTTGGACCCGTCTTATGGTATCAATGAGCAGTTCTTC. The chain uses TRBV5-1 and TRBJ2-1; no reliable D call. CDR1 SGHRS and CDR2 YFSETQ come from the germline V gene. With 0 bases removed from V and 6 bases from J, the gap between germline ends came to 16 bases. The CDR3 is made up of 16 amino acids.

This sequence joins TRBV10-3 and TRBJ2-1; 7 bases agree with TRBD2. V was clipped by 6 bases and J by 2 bases; unmatched bases: 7. This CDR3 has 15 residues. Germline V CDR1 and CDR2: ENHRY, SYGVKD. CDR3 in amino acids: CAIRPTSGTYNEQFF. The CDR3 bases are TGTGCCATCAGGCCCACCAGCGGGACCTACAATGAGCAGTTCTTC.

This chain links TRBV9 with TRBJ2-3; 11 nucleotides match TRBD2. Unmatched junction bases numbered 5, after V lost 1 base and J lost 4 bases. CDR1 is SGDLS and CDR2 is YYNGEE in the germline V gene. The CDR3 extends over 16 amino acids. In nucleotides, the CDR3 is TGTGCCAGCAGCGTAACATCTAGCGGGAGGCCAGATACGCAGTATTTT. As protein: CASSVTSSGRPDTQYF.

This chain uses TRBV7-6 with TRBJ2-3, with 7 bases identical to TRBD2. Trimming cost V 5 bases and J 1 base; bases outside gene matches: 9. The CDR3 consists of 16 residues. Germline lookup yields CDR1 SGHVS and CDR2 FNYEAQ. The CDR3 region is CASSLQGAGGTDTQYF. For the CDR3, the DNA is TGTGCCAGCAGCCTTCAAGGGGCGGGGGGCACAGATACGCAGTATTTT.

The chain uses TRBV20-1 and TRBJ2-5; D is unclear. The CDR3 is 15 amino acids. Germline V gene sequence: CDR1 DFQATT, CDR2 SNEGSKA (reference sequence). The V and J ends lost 5 bases and 5 bases respectively, with 21 bases between them. The DNA for the CDR3 is TGCAGTGCTCCCCCCAGCGTCTTTAGTGCCGAGACCCAGTACTTC. Protein sequence: CSAPPSVFSAETQYF.

This clonotype was observed a few times. The chain uses TRBV20-1 and TRBJ2-3; TRBD2 matches at 8 bases. Germline V gene data show CDR1 as DFQATT and CDR2 as SNEGSKA (reference sequence). This CDR3 is built from 13 residues. V shed 5 bases, J shed 6 bases, and the junction held 7 bases outside the gene matches. The CDR3 loop is CSAVSGTRDTQYF. The DNA for the CDR3 is TGCAGTGCTGTGTCCGGGACTAGGGATACGCAGTATTTT.

This clonotype was detected a few times. The chain joins TRBV20-1 to TRBJ2-1, with no clear D. Germline V gene data show CDR1 as DFQATT and CDR2 as SNEGSKA (reference sequence). The CDR3 has 12 residues. Trimming took off 3 bases at V and 7 bases at J, with 10 bases between the two ends. CDR3 DNA: TGCAGTGCTAGTTCACAGCCTAATGAGCAGTTCTTC. Translated, it gives CSASSQPNEQFF.

The V call is TRBV12-3 or TRBV12-4, the J call TRBJ2-7; D may be TRBD2 (6 bases). This CDR3 has 15 residues. V was clipped by 4 bases and J by 0 bases, with 13 bases between them. CDR3 coding DNA: TGTGCCAGCAGTTCGGGGCGGGGACCCTCCTACGAGCAGTACTTC. This sequence encodes CASSSGRGPSYEQYF.